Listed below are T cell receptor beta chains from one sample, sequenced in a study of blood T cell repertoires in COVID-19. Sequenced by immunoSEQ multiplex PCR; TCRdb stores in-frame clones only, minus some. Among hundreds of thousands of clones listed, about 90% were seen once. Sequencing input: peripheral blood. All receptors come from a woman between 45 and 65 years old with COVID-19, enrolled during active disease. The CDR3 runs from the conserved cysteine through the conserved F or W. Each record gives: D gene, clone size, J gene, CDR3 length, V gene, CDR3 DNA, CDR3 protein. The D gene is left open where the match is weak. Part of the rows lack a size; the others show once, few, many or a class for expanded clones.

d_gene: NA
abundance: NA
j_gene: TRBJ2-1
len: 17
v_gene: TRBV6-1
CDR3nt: TGTGCCAGCAGTGAGTTCCGAACAGGGAGCTCCTACAATGAGCAGTTCTTC
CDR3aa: CASSEFRTGSSYNEQFF

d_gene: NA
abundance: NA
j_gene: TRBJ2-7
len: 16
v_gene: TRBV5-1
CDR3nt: TGCGCCAGCAGCTACGGGTCACGGGCAGGGAAAGGCGAGCAGTACTTC
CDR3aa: CASSYGSRAGKGEQYF

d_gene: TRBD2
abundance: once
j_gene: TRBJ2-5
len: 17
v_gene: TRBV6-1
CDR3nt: TGTGCCAGCAGTGAAAGTAGGTCTAGCGGGATTCAAGAGACCCAGTACTTC
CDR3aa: CASSESRSSGIQETQYF

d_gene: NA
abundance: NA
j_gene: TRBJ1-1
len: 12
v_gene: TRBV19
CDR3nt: TGTGCCAGTAGTATCCAGAACACTGAAGCTTTCTTT
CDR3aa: CASSIQNTEAFF

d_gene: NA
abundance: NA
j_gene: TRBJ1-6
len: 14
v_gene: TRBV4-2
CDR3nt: TGTGCCAGCAGCGGGTCAGGGAACAATTCACCCCTCCACTTT
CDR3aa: CASSGSGNNSPLHF

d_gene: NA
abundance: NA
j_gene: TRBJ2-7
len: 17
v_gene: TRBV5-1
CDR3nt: TGCGCCAGCAGCGCATTGATAAGGACAGCGAGCTCCTACGAGCAGTACTTC
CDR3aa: CASSALIRTASSYEQYF

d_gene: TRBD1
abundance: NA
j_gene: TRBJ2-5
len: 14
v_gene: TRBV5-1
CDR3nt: TGCGCCAGCAGCCAAGGGACAGCCCAAGAGACCCAGTACTTC
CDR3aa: CASSQGTAQETQYF

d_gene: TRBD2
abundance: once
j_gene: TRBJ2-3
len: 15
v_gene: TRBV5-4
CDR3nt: TGTGCCAGCACCAGATCGGGACTAAACACAGATACGCAGTATTTT
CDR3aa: CASTRSGLNTDTQYF

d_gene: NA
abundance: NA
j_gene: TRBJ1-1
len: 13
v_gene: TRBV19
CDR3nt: TGTGCCAGTAGCAGGACATCGAACACTGAAGCTTTCTTT
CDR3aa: CASSRTSNTEAFF

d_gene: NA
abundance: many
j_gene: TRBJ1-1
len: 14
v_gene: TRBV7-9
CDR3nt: TGTGCCAGCAGCTTAGTAAGGGGAGGCGCTGAAGCTTTCTTT
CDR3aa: CASSLVRGGAEAFF

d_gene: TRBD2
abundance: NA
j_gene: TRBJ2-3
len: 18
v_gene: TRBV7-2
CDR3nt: TGTGCCAGCAGCTTAGGGAGTAGAAGCGGGACTAGCACAGATACGCAGTATTTT
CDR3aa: CASSLGSRSGTSTDTQYF

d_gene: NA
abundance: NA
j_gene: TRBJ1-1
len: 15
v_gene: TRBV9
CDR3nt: TGTGCCAGCAGCGTAGAGGAGGGCCGGGAGACTGAAGCTTTCTTT
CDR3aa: CASSVEEGRETEAFF

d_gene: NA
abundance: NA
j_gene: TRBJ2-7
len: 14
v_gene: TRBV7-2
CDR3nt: TGTGCCAGCAGCCCACAATATAACAGGGACGAGCAGTACTTC
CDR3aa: CASSPQYNRDEQYF

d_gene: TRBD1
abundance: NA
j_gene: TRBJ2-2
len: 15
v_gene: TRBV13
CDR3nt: TGTGCCAGCAGCATTTACAGGGGGACCACCGGGGAGCTGTTTTTT
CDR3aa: CASSIYRGTTGELFF

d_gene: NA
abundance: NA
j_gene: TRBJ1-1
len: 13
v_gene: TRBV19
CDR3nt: TGTGCCAGTAGTAGGAGTAAATCCACTGAAGCTTTCTTT
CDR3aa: CASSRSKSTEAFF

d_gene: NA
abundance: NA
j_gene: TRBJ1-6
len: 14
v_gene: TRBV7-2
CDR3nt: TGTGCCAGCAGCTTCACAGGGTCGCCTTCACCCCTCCACTTT
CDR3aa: CASSFTGSPSPLHF

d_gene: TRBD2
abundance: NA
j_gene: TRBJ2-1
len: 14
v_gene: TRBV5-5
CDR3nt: TGTGCCAGCGGACTAGCGGGAGAAATTGGTGAGCAGTTCTTC
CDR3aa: CASGLAGEIGEQFF

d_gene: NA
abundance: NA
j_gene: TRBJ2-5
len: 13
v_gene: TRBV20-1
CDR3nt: TGCAGTGCTAGTCTAGCGCAAGACATCGACCAGTACTTC
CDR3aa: CSASLAQDIDQYF

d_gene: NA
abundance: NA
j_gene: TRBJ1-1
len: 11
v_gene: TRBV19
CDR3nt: TGTGCCAGTAGTATAGTAACTGAAGCTTTCTTT
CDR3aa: CASSIVTEAFF

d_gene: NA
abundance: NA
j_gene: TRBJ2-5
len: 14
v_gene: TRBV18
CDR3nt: TGTGCCAGCTCACCACTGGAGGGTAAAGAGACCCAGTACTTC
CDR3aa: CASSPLEGKETQYF

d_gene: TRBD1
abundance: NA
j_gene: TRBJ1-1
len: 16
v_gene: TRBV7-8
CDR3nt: TGTGCCAGCAGCTTAGCGATTGGACAGGTGAACACTGAAGCTTTCTTT
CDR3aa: CASSLAIGQVNTEAFF

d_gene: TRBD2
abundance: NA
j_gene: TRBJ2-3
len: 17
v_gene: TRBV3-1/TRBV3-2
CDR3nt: TGTGCCAGCAGCCAGGTTTGGTCTAGCGGGCAACCAGATACGCAGTATTTT
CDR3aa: CASSQVWSSGQPDTQYF

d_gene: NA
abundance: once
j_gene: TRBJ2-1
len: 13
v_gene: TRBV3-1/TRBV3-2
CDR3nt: TGTGCCAGCAGCCAAGTGTCGGGTTTTGAGCAGTTCTTC
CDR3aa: CASSQVSGFEQFF

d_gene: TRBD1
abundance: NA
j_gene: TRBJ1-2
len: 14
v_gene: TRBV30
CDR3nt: TGTGCCTGGAGCGTCCTTAGGACAGGGGCAGGCTACACCTTC
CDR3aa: CAWSVLRTGAGYTF

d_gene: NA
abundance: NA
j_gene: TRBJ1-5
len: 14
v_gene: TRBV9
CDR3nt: TGTGCCAGCAGCCTGGGGCATGGGGGCCAGCCCCAGCATTTT
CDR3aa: CASSLGHGGQPQHF

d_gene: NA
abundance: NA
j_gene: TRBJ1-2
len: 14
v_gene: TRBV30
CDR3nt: TGTGCCTGGAGTGACTGGGGGGGTAATCATGGCTACACCTTC
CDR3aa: CAWSDWGGNHGYTF

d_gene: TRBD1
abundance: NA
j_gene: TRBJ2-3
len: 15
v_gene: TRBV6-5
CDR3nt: TGTGCCAGCGGTTCTCCAGGGGGACCCTCAGATACGCAGTATTTT
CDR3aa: CASGSPGGPSDTQYF

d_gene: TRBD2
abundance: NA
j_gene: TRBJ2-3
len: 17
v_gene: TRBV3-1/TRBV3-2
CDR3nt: TGTGCCAGCAGCCAAGATGGGACTAGCGGGTCTTTAGATACGCAGTATTTT
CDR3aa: CASSQDGTSGSLDTQYF

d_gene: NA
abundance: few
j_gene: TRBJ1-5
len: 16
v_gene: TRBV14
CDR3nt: TGTGCCAGCAGCCAAACCATCTCAGGGTCGGGGGGGCCCCAGCATTTT
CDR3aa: CASSQTISGSGGPQHF

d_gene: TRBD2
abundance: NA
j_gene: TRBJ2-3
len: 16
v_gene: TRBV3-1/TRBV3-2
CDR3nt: TGTGCCAGCAGCCTAAAGCGGGGCCTAAACACAGATACGCAGTATTTT
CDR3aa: CASSLKRGLNTDTQYF

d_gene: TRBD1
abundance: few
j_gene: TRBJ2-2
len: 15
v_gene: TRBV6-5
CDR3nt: TGTGCCAGCAAGGTCCGGGACAGCAATTCCGGGGAGCTGTTTTTT
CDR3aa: CASKVRDSNSGELFF

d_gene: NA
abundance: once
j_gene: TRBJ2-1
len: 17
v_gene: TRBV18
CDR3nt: TGTGCCAGCTCACCGCTTCCCGGGACACCCACTAACAATGAGCAGTTCTTC
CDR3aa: CASSPLPGTPTNNEQFF

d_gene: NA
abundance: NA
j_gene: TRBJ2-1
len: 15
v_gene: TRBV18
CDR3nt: TGTGCCAGCTCACCACTAGGACAGCCAAACAATGAGCAGTTCTTC
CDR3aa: CASSPLGQPNNEQFF

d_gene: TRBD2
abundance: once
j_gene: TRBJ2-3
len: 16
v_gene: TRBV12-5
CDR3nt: TGTGCTAGTGGTTTGTTCCGGGAGGGCCCCCCAGATACGCAGTATTTT
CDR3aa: CASGLFREGPPDTQYF

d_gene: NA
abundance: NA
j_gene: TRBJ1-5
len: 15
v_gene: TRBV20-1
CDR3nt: TGCAGTGCTAGTCTGGGCCAGTCGAGCAATCAGCCCCAGCATTTT
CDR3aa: CSASLGQSSNQPQHF

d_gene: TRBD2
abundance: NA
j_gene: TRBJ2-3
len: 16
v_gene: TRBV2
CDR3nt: TGTGCCAGCAGTGAAGGTCTAGCGGGAGTTGTAGGTACGCAGTATTTT
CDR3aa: CASSEGLAGVVGTQYF

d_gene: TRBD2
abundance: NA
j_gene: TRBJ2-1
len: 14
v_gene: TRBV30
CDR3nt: TGTGCCTGGAAGGGACTAGCGGGAGGATCTGAGCAGTTCTTC
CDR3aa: CAWKGLAGGSEQFF

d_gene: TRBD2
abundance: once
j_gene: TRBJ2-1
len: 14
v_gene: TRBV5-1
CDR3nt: TGCGCCAGCATCTCAGGACTAGCGGGAAGTGAGCAGTTCTTC
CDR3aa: CASISGLAGSEQFF

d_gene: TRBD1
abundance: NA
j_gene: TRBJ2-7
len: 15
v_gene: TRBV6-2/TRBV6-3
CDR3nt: TGTGCCAGCAGTTATCCCAAGGACAGGGTCCACGAGCAGTACTTC
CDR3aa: CASSYPKDRVHEQYF

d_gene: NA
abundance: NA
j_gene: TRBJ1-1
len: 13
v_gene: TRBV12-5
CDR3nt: TGTGCTAGTGGACTCGACTCCTACACTGAAGCTTTCTTT
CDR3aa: CASGLDSYTEAFF

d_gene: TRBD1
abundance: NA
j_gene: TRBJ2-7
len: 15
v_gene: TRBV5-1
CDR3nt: TGCGCCAGCAGCTGGACAGGGGTGGGGCCCTACGAGCAGTACTTC
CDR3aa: CASSWTGVGPYEQYF

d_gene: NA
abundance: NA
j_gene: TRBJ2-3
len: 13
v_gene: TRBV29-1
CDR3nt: TGCAGCGTTGGAGGGTCCTCCACAGATACGCAGTATTTT
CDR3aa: CSVGGSSTDTQYF

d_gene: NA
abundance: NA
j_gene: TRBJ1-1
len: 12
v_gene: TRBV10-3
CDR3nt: TGTGCCATCAAAGGACAGAACACTGAAGCTTTCTTT
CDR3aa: CAIKGQNTEAFF

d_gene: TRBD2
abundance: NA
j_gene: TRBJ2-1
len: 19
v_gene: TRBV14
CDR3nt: TGTGCCAGCAGCCCCAGACACACTAGCGGGCTCCTTGGAGGCAATGAGCAGTTCTTC
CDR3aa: CASSPRHTSGLLGGNEQFF

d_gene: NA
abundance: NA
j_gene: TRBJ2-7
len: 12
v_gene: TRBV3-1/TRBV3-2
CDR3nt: TGTGCCAGCAGCCTTCAAAAATACGAGCAGTACTTC
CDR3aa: CASSLQKYEQYF